A few counts support the clone carrying this TCR beta chain. The CDR3 is 11 amino acids. V was cut by 5 bases and J by 6 bases, with 8 bases left in between. Germline CDR1 and CDR2: SGHAT and FQNNGV. Produced via immunoSEQ multiplex PCR; TCRdb's table is partial and in-frame only. The repertoire consists of tens of thousands of clones, with approximately 88% occurring once and the leading ten covering around 0.37%. This entry belongs to a study of STAT5B mutations in CD4+ large granular lymphocyte leukemia. The receptor's source is a human donor in good health. The sequenced sample consisted of CD4+ T cells from blood buffy coats. The chain has TRBV11-2 and TRBJ2-7; no clear D gene. The CDR3 protein is CASSPRLEQYF. CDR3 nucleotide sequence: TGTGCCAGCAGCCCCAGACTCGAGCAGTACTTC.